These T cell receptor beta chains were read from a single sample in a study of vaccination effects on CD4 cells after COVID-19. Their target antigens are unknown. Sequencing used immunoSEQ multiplex PCR; TCRdb keeps in-frame clones, though not all of them. The sample comprises about 23,000 clones, 55% to 80% of which are singletons, and under 5.5% rests with the top ten. The sample was CD4+ T cells from PBMCs cultured with SARS-CoV-2 spike peptides, taken before COVID-19 vaccination. Receptors were obtained from a human donor who received a COVID-19 vaccine. Both conserved end residues are part of each CDR3. D genes are given only for firm matches. Clone size, where shown, is once, few, many, or a class for clones that have expanded.

D,J,size,V,CDR3,DNA
.,TRBJ2-7,.,TRBV7-9,CASSLEREKPYEQYF,TGTGCCAGCAGCTTAGAACGGGAGAAACCCTACGAGCAGTACTTC
.,TRBJ2-1,few,TRBV14,CASEALASGYEQFF,TGTGCCAGCGAGGCCCTAGCGTCTGGCTATGAGCAGTTCTTC
TRBD2,TRBJ2-3,.,TRBV4-1,CASSQETGTSGGLRSFTDTQYF,TGCGCCAGCAGCCAAGAAACCGGGACTAGCGGGGGGTTGAGGTCCTTCACAGATACGCAGTATTTT
.,TRBJ2-1,.,TRBV7-9,CASSLTFFYNEQFF,TGTGCCAGCAGCTTAACGTTCTTCTACAATGAGCAGTTCTTC
TRBD1,TRBJ1-2,.,TRBV3-1/TRBV3-2,CASSRGQGRYGYTF,TGTGCCAGCAGCCGTGGACAGGGACGGTATGGCTACACCTTC
TRBD2,TRBJ2-7,.,TRBV19,CASSLTSVTSYEQYF,TGTGCCAGTAGTTTGACTAGCGTAACCTCCTACGAGCAGTACTTC
TRBD2,TRBJ2-1,.,TRBV6-1,CASSVSSGGVYNEQFF,TGTGCCAGCAGTGTGTCTAGCGGGGGGGTCTACAATGAGCAGTTCTTC
.,TRBJ1-1,few,TRBV18,CASSPFGQVTEAFF,TGTGCCAGCTCACCATTCGGGCAAGTCACTGAAGCTTTCTTT
.,TRBJ2-7,.,TRBV5-6,CASSMGPGEIYEQYF,TGTGCCAGCAGCATGGGTCCGGGAGAAATCTACGAGCAGTACTTC
.,TRBJ2-2,.,TRBV19,CASSTGQNTGELFF,TGTGCCAGTAGTACGGGACAGAACACCGGGGAGCTGTTTTTT
TRBD2,TRBJ2-3,.,TRBV9,CASSVGLAGSSTDTQYF,TGTGCCAGCAGCGTAGGACTAGCGGGGTCTAGCACAGATACGCAGTATTTT
TRBD2,TRBJ2-3,.,TRBV7-6,CASSPLAGETDTQYF,TGTGCCAGCAGCCCGCTAGCGGGAGAAACAGATACGCAGTATTTT
.,TRBJ1-4,.,TRBV5-4,CASSPEINEKLFF,TGTGCCAGCAGCCCTGAGATTAATGAAAAACTGTTTTTT
.,TRBJ2-1,.,TRBV5-1,CASSLGLNEQFF,TGCGCCAGCAGCTTGGGGCTCAATGAGCAGTTCTTC
.,TRBJ2-7,.,TRBV10-1,CASSEAGGPYEQYF,TGCGCCAGCAGTGAGGCAGGCGGGCCCTACGAGCAATACTTC
TRBD1,TRBJ1-1,.,TRBV19,CASRTGSRVNTEAFF,TGTGCCAGTAGGACAGGGTCCCGGGTGAACACTGAAGCTTTCTTT
TRBD2,TRBJ2-3,.,TRBV6-4,CASSDSAGGPSDTQYF,TGTGCCAGCAGTGACTCGGCGGGAGGGCCTTCAGATACGCAGTATTTT
.,TRBJ1-3,.,TRBV2,CASSVRRQTGTTGNTIYF,TGTGCCAGCAGTGTAAGAAGACAAACCGGGACAACTGGAAACACCATATATTTT
.,TRBJ1-6,.,TRBV7-9,CASSLASGVNSPLHF,TGTGCCAGCAGCTTAGCGTCCGGGGTAAATTCACCCCTCCACTTT
.,TRBJ1-2,.,TRBV19,CASTKGGTGSGYTF,TGTGCCAGTACTAAAGGGGGAACAGGGTCCGGCTACACCTTC
.,TRBJ1-1,few,TRBV6-1,CASSELGMGTEAFF,TGTGCCAGCAGTGAGCTGGGGATGGGCACTGAAGCTTTCTTT
.,TRBJ2-1,.,TRBV3-1/TRBV3-2,CASSQGGGPRNEQFF,TGTGCCAGCAGCCAAGGTGGGGGGCCAAGGAATGAGCAGTTCTTC
TRBD2,TRBJ2-5,.,TRBV7-9,CASSTTGTSRETQYF,TGTGCCAGCAGCACAACAGGGACTAGCCGAGAGACCCAGTACTTC
.,TRBJ1-2,.,TRBV28,CASSPMGGAANYGYTF,TGTGCCAGCAGCCCAATGGGGGGCGCAGCTAACTATGGCTACACCTTC
TRBD1,TRBJ2-7,.,TRBV6-1,CASKTRDREYEQYF,TGTGCCAGCAAGACTCGGGACAGGGAGTACGAGCAGTACTTC
.,TRBJ1-6,.,TRBV11-2,CASSLQNAGRYNSPLHF,TGTGCCAGCAGCTTGCAAAACGCCGGGAGGTATAATTCACCCCTCCACTTT
.,TRBJ2-5,.,TRBV10-3,CAIFVRRDSETQYF,TGTGCCATCTTCGTCAGGCGGGACTCAGAGACCCAGTACTTC
TRBD2,TRBJ2-5,.,TRBV6-5,CASSPTSAETQYF,TGTGCCAGCAGCCCCACTAGCGCGGAGACCCAGTACTTC